This T cell receptor beta chain derives from a study of blood T cell repertoires in COVID-19. Study summary: PBMCs, B-cell-depleted T cells, or T cells provided the cDNA or gDNA that made up the material.

The germline CDR1 and CDR2 sequences are SGDLS and YYNGEE. V shed 0 bases and J 4 bases; nucleotides not matched to a gene: 9. CDR3 length equals 16 residues. Per the authors' pipeline: Estimation of nucleated cell counts was performed using reference gene primer amplification. Profiled with immunoSEQ multiplex PCR; TCRdb holds only in-frame clones, not every one. D and trimming were read from the DNA, whereas the V and J calls and clone size are those reported in that table. The sample lists fewer than 300,000 clones, more than 80% occurring once. This chain joins TRBV9 and TRBJ2-5; 7 nucleotides align to TRBD2. Input material: peripheral blood. This sequence originates from a woman aged 50 to 60 with COVID-19, enrolled during active disease. CDR3 sequence: CASSVAGRGGIETQYF. The CDR3, as DNA: TGTGCCAGCAGCGTAGCTGGGAGGGGCGGGATAGAGACCCAGTACTTC.